The T cell receptor (beta chain) under discussion was sequenced for a study of T cells in Graves' hyperthyroidism and ophthalmopathy. This clonotype was detected many times. There were TCR beta CDR3 regions amplified from RNA transcripts. First-round RT-PCR targeting the TCR CDR3 was performed with the HTBI primer set. TCRdb redid the calling of the multiplex PCR reads with MiXCR, one entry per CDR3 protein. The table shows a few hundred thousand distinct CDR3 sequences, with around 20% occurring only once. The CDR3 runs to 15 residues. CDR1 and CDR2 from the germline V gene are MNHEY and SMNVEV (reference sequence). V was clipped by 5 bases and J by 4 bases, with 17 bases between them.

Sequenced: blood. The chain uses TRBV27 and TRBJ2-5; possibly TRBD2 for D (6 bases). The clonotype was recovered from a man younger than 35 with Graves' ophthalmopathy. DNA for the CDR3: TGTGCCAGCAGTCTATTGGGGCAGGGAGGAGAGACCCAGTACTTC. This translates into CASSLLGQGGETQYF.